One and the same sample provided the 25 T cell receptor beta chains below, sequenced in a study of T-cell reconstitution after alpha-beta-depleted transplantation in children. Unique molecular identifiers were built into the TCRbeta library. TCRdb redid the calling of the PCR reads with MiXCR, one entry per CDR3 protein. The profile shows about 980,000 distinct CDR3 sequences, roughly 29% of them singletons. The starting material was PBMCs, mostly from graft donor cells, obtained 360 days after TCRalphabeta/CD19-depleted stem cell transplant. The receptors come from a boy less than two years old who had a stem cell transplant for SCID, so the T cells may come from the graft donor.

This clonotype was detected only a few times. The chain has TRBV11-2 and TRBJ2-3; no definite D call. Germline CDR1 SGHAT, CDR2 FQNNGV. The CDR3 spans 15 residues. The V end was cut by 4 bases, the J end by 0 bases, with 11 bases between. CDR3 amino acids: CASSSRLSSTDTQYF. The DNA for the CDR3 is TGTGCCAGCAGCTCCCGACTCTCTAGCACAGATACGCAGTATTTT.

The chain is built from TRBV6-5 and TRBJ2-1, with D unresolved. V was pared by 2 bases and J by 10 bases, with 18 bases between. CDR1 and CDR2 (germline): MNHEY, SVGAGI. The CDR3 is 15 amino acids. The CDR3 sequence is CASSYVSPKAGEQFF. In DNA, the CDR3 is TGTGCCAGCAGTTACGTTAGTCCGAAAGCAGGCGAGCAGTTCTTC.

The rearrangement uses TRBV18 and TRBJ1-1; unclear D gene. V lost 5 bases to trimming and J lost 2 bases, with 21 bases between them. Germline-derived CDR1 and CDR2 are KGHSH and LQKENI. CDR3 length: 17 amino acids. The CDR3 coding sequence is TGTGCCAGCTCATCGGGAGTCCCAGGCGGGCTTAACACTGAAGCTTTCTTT. Translated, it gives CASSSGVPGGLNTEAFF.

This clonotype was counted between two and nine times. This sequence joins TRBV20-1 and TRBJ2-1; D gene unclear. The CDR3 has 12 amino acids. CDR1 is DFQATT, CDR2 SNEGSKA, per germline (reference sequence). V lost 6 bases and J lost 1, with 7 bases in between. CDR3: CSATRSYNEQFF. The CDR3 DNA follows: TGCAGTGCAACCCGGTCCTACAATGAGCAGTTCTTC.

The gene calls are TRBV5-6 and TRBJ2-3; D is perhaps TRBD2 (5 bases). Germline V gene data show CDR1 as SGHDT and CDR2 as YYEEEE. Deletions cut 0 bases from V and 2 bases from J, with 19 bases between. The CDR3 has 18 residues. CDR3 bases: TGTGCCAGCAGCTTGGGACCTGGACGGGGTGCATCCACAGATACGCAGTATTTT. Translation: CASSLGPGRGASTDTQYF.

This clonotype came up a few times. The chain employs TRBV6-1 and TRBJ2-7; TRBD1 agrees at 11 bases. The germline CDR1 and CDR2 sequences are MNHNS and SASEGT. The CDR3 length is 13 residues. Germline trimming cut 7 bases from V and 6 bases from J; bases unmatched to any gene: 5. The CDR3 protein is CASTTGTGGEQYF. The CDR3 DNA reads TGTGCCAGCACGACCGGGACAGGGGGCGAGCAGTACTTC.

This clonotype showed up just a few times. The gene calls are TRBV5-1 and TRBJ2-7; 7 bases are shared with TRBD1. This CDR3 has 12 amino acids. CDR1 is SGHRS and CDR2 is YFSETQ in the germline V gene. Unmatched junction bases numbered 2, after V lost 0 bases and J lost 8 bases. This CDR3 is CASSLVTGKQYF. CDR3 nucleotides: TGCGCCAGCAGCTTGGTGACAGGGAAGCAGTACTTC.

The chain is built from TRBV20-1 and TRBJ2-7; D uncertain. The CDR3 has 19 amino acids. Germline V gene sequence: CDR1 DFQATT, CDR2 SNEGSKA (reference sequence). V was shortened by 3 bases and J by 9 bases, with 36 bases between the two germline ends. The CDR3 region has the DNA TGCAGTGCTAGGGGTGATTCGGAAGACACCCATCCTCTCCTACGAGGGCAGTACTTC. Protein product: CSARGDSEDTHPLLRGQYF.

The CDR3 DNA reads TGCAGTGCTAGAGACCAACTTCTCCGCACAGATACGCAGTATTTT. Encoded protein: CSARDQLLRTDTQYF. This chain uses TRBV20-1 with TRBJ2-3, with D unclear. The CDR3 loop spans 15 amino acids. From germline, CDR1 is DFQATT and CDR2 SNEGSKA (reference sequence). The V gene lost 0 bases and the J gene lost 1 base, with 11 bases spanning the gap.

The chain links TRBV20-1 to TRBJ1-2, with 7 bases identical to TRBD1. Germline V lookup: CDR1 DFQATT, CDR2 SNEGSKA (reference sequence). The CDR3 loop spans 12 amino acids. The V and J ends lost 5 bases and 5 bases, in that order; junction bases with no gene match: 5. CDR3 nucleotide sequence: TGCAGTGCTGGACAGGTCGGTTATGGCTACACCTTC. It is translated as CSAGQVGYGYTF.

The chain employs TRBV2 and TRBJ2-5; 9 bases map to TRBD1. The CDR3 covers 14 residues. Unmatched junction bases numbered 14, after V lost 10 bases and J lost 8 bases. Per germline, CDR1 SNHLY and CDR2 FYNNEI. CDR3 loop: CANYRDRVGGTQYF. CDR3 nucleotides: TGTGCCAATTACCGGGACAGGGTTGGCGGTACCCAGTACTTC.

The rearrangement links TRBV7-9 to TRBJ2-2; D is possibly TRBD2 (6 bases). The CDR3 extends over 16 amino acids. Germline lookup yields CDR1 SEHNR and CDR2 FQNEAQ (reference sequence). V was pared by 3 bases and J by 3 bases, with 14 bases between. CDR3 DNA sequence: TGTGCCAGCAGCTTGCGGAGGGTTGGGGACACCGGGGAGCTGTTTTTT. Translating gives CASSLRRVGDTGELFF.

V usage is TRBV28 and J usage is TRBJ1-4; D ambiguous. The germline V gene has CDR1 MDHEN and CDR2 SYDVKM. The germline V and J ends were trimmed by 3 bases and 13 bases, with 9 bases remaining between them. The CDR3 consists of 11 residues. CDR3 sequence: CASSLEGRLFF. The DNA of the CDR3 is TGTGCCAGCAGTTTGGAGGGTCGACTGTTTTTT.

This clonotype was observed a handful of times. The CDR3 region is CASSPGQGAEETQYF. CDR3 sequence (DNA): TGTGCCAGCAGCCCAGGACAGGGGGCGGAGGAGACCCAGTACTTC. V gene TRBV7-3 combines with J gene TRBJ2-5, with 11 bases that match TRBD1. The germline V gene has CDR1 SGHTA and CDR2 FQGTGA. V trimming: 5 bases; J trimming: 5 bases; junction bases outside the gene matches: 7. This CDR3 has 15 residues.

J is TRBJ2-2 and V is TRBV12-3 or TRBV12-4, with TRBD1 identical over 9 bases. The CDR3 extends over 17 amino acids. V shed 5 bases and J 6 bases; nucleotides not matched to a gene: 13. The CDR3 sequence: CASSRRPGTGIPGELFF. CDR3 nucleotides: TGTGCCAGCAGTCGACGGCCCGGGACAGGGATTCCCGGGGAGCTGTTTTTT.

This clonotype came up a few times. The chain carries TRBV6-5 and TRBJ1-5; 8 bases map to TRBD1. The CDR3 sequence is 14 residues long. The V and J ends lost 0 bases and 8 bases, in that order; junction bases with no gene match: 3. Germline values: CDR1 MNHEY, CDR2 SVGAGI. CDR3 DNA sequence: TGTGCCAGCAGTTACTCCAGGGGGCTGAAGCCCCAGCATTTT. As protein: CASSYSRGLKPQHF.

The chain carries TRBV7-6 and TRBJ2-6; D tentatively fits TRBD1 or TRBD2 (6 bases each). This CDR3 has 18 amino acids. Germline V gene lookup returns CDR1 SGHVS and CDR2 FNYEAQ. V lost 5 bases and J 0 bases, leaving 17 bases between the germline ends. CDR3 sequence (DNA): TGTGCCAGCAGCCCAATGACAGGAGGGGGCTCTGGGGCCAACGTCCTGACTTTC. Translated, it gives CASSPMTGGGSGANVLTF.

The chain's CDR3 is CASGRGQTYEQYF. As DNA, the CDR3 is TGTGCCAGCGGTCGAGGACAAACCTACGAGCAGTACTTC. This sequence joins TRBV9 and TRBJ2-7, with D perhaps matching TRBD1 (5 bases). Trimming took off 7 bases at V and 2 bases at J, with 13 bases between the two ends. Germline-derived CDR1 and CDR2 are SGDLS and YYNGEE. The CDR3 contains 13 residues.

The chain uses TRBV2 and TRBJ2-1; 16 nucleotides agree with TRBD2. The CDR3 runs to 15 residues. Germline assignment: CDR1 SNHLY and CDR2 FYNNEI. The V segment lost 6 bases and the J segment 7 bases; nucleotides outside the gene matches: 3. Written as DNA, the CDR3 is TGTGCCAGCAGGGGACTAGCGGGGGGGCGTAATGAGCAGTTCTTC. This translates into CASRGLAGGRNEQFF.

This sequence joins TRBV5-1 and TRBJ1-3; D is perhaps TRBD1 (6 bases). Per the germline V gene, CDR1 is SGHRS and CDR2 is YFSETQ. V was clipped by 1 base and J by 0 bases, with 8 bases between them. This CDR3 is 15 amino acids long. CDR3 in amino acids: CASSLLGGSGNTIYF. The CDR3, as DNA: TGCGCCAGCAGCTTGCTAGGGGGCTCTGGAAACACCATATATTTT.

In its sample, this clonotype was seen a few times. The chain is built from TRBV4-3 and TRBJ2-6; D perhaps matches TRBD2 (5 bases). With 0 bases removed from V and 3 bases from J, the gap between germline ends came to 12 bases. The length of the CDR3 is 17 residues. Germline V lookup: CDR1 LGHNA, CDR2 YSLEER. CDR3 sequence reads: CASSQEPPGFGANVLTF. CDR3 bases: TGCGCCAGCAGCCAAGAACCCCCGGGGTTTGGGGCCAACGTCCTGACTTTC.

This clonotype was picked up a small number of times. The chain joins TRBV3-1 to TRBJ1-1; D is unresolved. The germline V gene has CDR1 LGHDT and CDR2 YNNKEL (reference sequence). There are 13 residues in the CDR3. Trimming cost V 0 bases and J 5 bases, with 7 bases left between them. The CDR3 loop reads CASSQDAITEAFF. The CDR3 nucleotides are TGTGCCAGCAGCCAAGATGCGATAACTGAAGCTTTCTTT.

The chain uses TRBV7-2 and TRBJ2-2; D ambiguous. V lost 2 bases and J 3 bases, leaving 7 bases between the germline ends. This CDR3 spans 14 amino acids. The germline CDR1 and CDR2 sequences are SGHTA and FQGNSA. The CDR3 coding sequence is TGTGCCAGCAGCTTACAATCGTACACCGGGGAGCTGTTTTTT. Its protein product is CASSLQSYTGELFF. Drawing the rest from reference TRBV7-2 and TRBJ2-2, the complete variable domain is GAGVSQSPSNKVTEKGKDVELRCDPISGHTALYWYRQSLGQGLEFLIYFQGNSAPDKSGLPSDRFSAERTGGSVSTLTIQRTQQEDSAVYLCASSLQSYTGELFFGEGSRLTVL.

The chain has TRBV27 and TRBJ2-1; D perhaps matches TRBD2 (5 bases). The length of the CDR3 is 15 residues. The V end lost 0 bases, the J end lost 6 bases, and 12 bases lay between the germline ends. Germline CDR1 reads MNHEY; CDR2 reads SMNVEV (reference sequence). This chain's CDR3 is CASSLSRERANEQFF. The CDR3 DNA reads as TGTGCCAGCAGTTTATCCCGCGAGAGGGCCAATGAGCAGTTCTTC.

The gene calls are TRBV20-1 and TRBJ2-5; 8 nucleotides align to TRBD2. Trimming removed 0 bases from V and 3 bases from J; junction bases left unmatched: 18. The CDR3 is 19 residues long. Germline assignment: CDR1 DFQATT and CDR2 SNEGSKA (reference sequence). CDR3 in amino acids: CSARDPVGGAIRIEETQYF. The CDR3 DNA sequence: TGCAGTGCTAGAGATCCCGTCGGGGGGGCCATTCGGATAGAAGAGACCCAGTACTTC.